The present T cell receptor beta chain was sequenced within a study of sequential checkpoint blockade in melanoma. Background on the study: Both treatment sequences were followed by maintenance nivolumab.

Treatment noted: randomized to nivolumab then ipilimumab (arm A) or the reverse (arm B). Clones were read by immunoSEQ multiplex PCR, and TCRdb kept only the in-frame ones, dropping some. Among under 20,000 clones listed, approximately 80% were seen once. The ends were cut back, 2 bases at V and 2 bases at J, with 13 bases in the middle. This CDR3 is 15 amino acids long. Germline V gene lookup returns CDR1 SGHKS and CDR2 YYEKEE (reference sequence). The sequenced sample was CD8+ T cells sorted from blood (inferred from file names), obtained from a patient given nivolumab and ipilimumab in sequence. The chain is built from TRBV5-5 and TRBJ1-2; tentative D call: TRBD1 (6 bases). The receptor was derived from a human donor with melanoma. The CDR3 loop reads CASSFFMDSNYGYTF. CDR3 coding DNA: TGTGCCAGCAGCTTTTTTATGGACAGCAACTATGGCTACACCTTC.